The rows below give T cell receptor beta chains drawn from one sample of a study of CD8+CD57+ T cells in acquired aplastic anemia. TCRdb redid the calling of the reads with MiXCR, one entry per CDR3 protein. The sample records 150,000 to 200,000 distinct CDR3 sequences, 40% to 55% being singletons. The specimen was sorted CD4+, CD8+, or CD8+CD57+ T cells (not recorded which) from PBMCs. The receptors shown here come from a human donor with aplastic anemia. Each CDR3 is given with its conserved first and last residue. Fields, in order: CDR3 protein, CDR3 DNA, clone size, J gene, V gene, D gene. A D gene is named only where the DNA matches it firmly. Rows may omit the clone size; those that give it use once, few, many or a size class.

CDR3: CVSSVGNPNQPQHF; DNA: TGTGTCAGCAGTGTTGGGAACCCCAATCAGCCCCAGCATTTT; size: .; J: TRBJ1-5; V: TRBV2; D: .
CDR3: CASSWGTSGYNEQFF; DNA: TGTGCCAGCAGCTGGGGGACTAGCGGTTACAATGAGCAGTTCTTC; size: few; J: TRBJ2-1; V: TRBV25-1; D: TRBD2
CDR3: CSARGLMETQYF; DNA: TGCAGTGCTAGAGGGTTGATGGAGACCCAGTACTTC; size: .; J: TRBJ2-5; V: TRBV20-1; D: .
CDR3: CASSQDRESYEQYF; DNA: TGTGCCAGTAGCCAGGACAGGGAATCCTACGAGCAGTACTTC; size: .; J: TRBJ2-7; V: TRBV19; D: TRBD1
CDR3: CASSTYPGGTEAFF; DNA: TGTGCCAGTAGTACCTACCCAGGGGGCACTGAAGCTTTCTTT; size: many; J: TRBJ1-1; V: TRBV19; D: TRBD1
CDR3: CSAVGGALTEAFF; DNA: TGCAGCGCTGTCGGCGGGGCACTTACTGAAGCTTTCTTT; size: many; J: TRBJ1-1; V: TRBV29-1; D: .
CDR3: CSARATGMGNQPQHF; DNA: TGCAGTGCTAGAGCGACAGGGATGGGCAATCAGCCCCAGCATTTT; size: many; J: TRBJ1-5; V: TRBV20-1; D: TRBD1
CDR3: CASSLDGGRYEQYF; DNA: TGTGCCAGCAGCTTGGACGGGGGGAGATACGAGCAGTACTTC; size: many; J: TRBJ2-7; V: TRBV5-4; D: TRBD2
CDR3: CASIELWTGNTEAFF; DNA: TGTGCCAGCATTGAACTCTGGACAGGGAACACTGAAGCTTTCTTT; size: once; J: TRBJ1-1; V: TRBV2; D: TRBD1
CDR3: CASSLGPTLKSSYTF; DNA: TGCGCCAGCAGCTTGGGACCTACGCTAAAGTCGAGCTACACCTTC; size: many; J: TRBJ1-2; V: TRBV5-1; D: .
CDR3: CASGTSGVGEQFF; DNA: TGTGCCAGCGGGACTAGCGGCGTGGGGGAGCAGTTCTTC; size: many; J: TRBJ2-1; V: TRBV6-1; D: TRBD2